This TCR beta chain was sequenced in a study of shared clonotypes between healthy human individuals. This CDR3 is 13 amino acids long. The V end was cut by 1 base, the J end by 5 bases, with 6 bases between. CDR1 and CDR2 from the germline V gene are KGHSH and LQKENI. The table came from immunoSEQ multiplex PCR; TCRdb's copy has only in-frame clones and leaves some out. The sample has about 500,000 clones; approximately 77% are singletons. This clone was detected once. Distinct nucleotide sequences in the sample also encode this CDR3. The specimen was PBMCs. This receptor was obtained from a woman aged 40 to 50 in good health. Some clones in this sample may be carry-over from other donors' samples. The rearrangement joins TRBV18 to TRBJ2-1; D remains unclear. The CDR3, as DNA: TGTGCCAGCTCACCACTACAGAACAATGAGCAGTTCTTC. It translates to CASSPLQNNEQFF.